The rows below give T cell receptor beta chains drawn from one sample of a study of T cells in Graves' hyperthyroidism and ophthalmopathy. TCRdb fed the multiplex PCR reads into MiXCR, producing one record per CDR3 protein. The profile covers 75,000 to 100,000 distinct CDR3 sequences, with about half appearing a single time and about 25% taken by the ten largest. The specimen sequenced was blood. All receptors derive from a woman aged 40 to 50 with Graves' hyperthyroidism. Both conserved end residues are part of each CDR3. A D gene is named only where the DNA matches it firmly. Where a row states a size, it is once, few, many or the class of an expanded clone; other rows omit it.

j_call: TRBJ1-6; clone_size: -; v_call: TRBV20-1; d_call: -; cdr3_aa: CSAGLQQGLSSHNSPLHF; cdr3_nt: TGCAGTGCTGGCCTCCAACAGGGTCTTAGCTCCCATAATTCACCCCTCCACTTT
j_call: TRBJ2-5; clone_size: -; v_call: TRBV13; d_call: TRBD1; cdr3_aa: CASRWDRGETQYF; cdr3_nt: TGTGCCAGCAGATGGGACAGGGGCGAGACCCAGTACTTC
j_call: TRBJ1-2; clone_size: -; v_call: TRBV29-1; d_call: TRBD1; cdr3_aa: CSAGTGGSYTF; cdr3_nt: TGCAGCGCCGGGACAGGGGGAAGCTACACCTTC
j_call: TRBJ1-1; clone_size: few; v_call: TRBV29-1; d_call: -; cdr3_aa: CSSLQGNTEAFF; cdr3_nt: TGCAGCTCACTACAGGGGAACACTGAAGCTTTCTTT
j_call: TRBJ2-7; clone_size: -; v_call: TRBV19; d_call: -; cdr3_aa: CASSISSQDSYEQYF; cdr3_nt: TGTGCCAGTAGTATATCCAGCCAGGACTCCTACGAGCAGTACTTC
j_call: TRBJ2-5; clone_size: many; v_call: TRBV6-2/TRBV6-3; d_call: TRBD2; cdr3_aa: CASTGLAGVRETQYF; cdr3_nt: TGTGCCAGCACCGGACTAGCGGGAGTCAGGGAGACCCAGTACTTC
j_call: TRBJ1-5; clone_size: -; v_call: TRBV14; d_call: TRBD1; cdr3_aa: CASRDREGQPQHF; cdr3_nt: TGTGCCAGCAGGGACAGGGAAGGTCAGCCCCAGCATTTT
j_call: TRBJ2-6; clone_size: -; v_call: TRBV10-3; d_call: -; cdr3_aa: CATTRDFEAF; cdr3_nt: TGTGCCACCACTCGGGACTTTGAAGCTTTC
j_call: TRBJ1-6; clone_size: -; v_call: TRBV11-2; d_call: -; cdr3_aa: CASSLDSVGVNSPLHF; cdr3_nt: TGTGCCAGCAGCTTAGATTCCGTCGGGGTTAATTCACCCCTCCACTTT
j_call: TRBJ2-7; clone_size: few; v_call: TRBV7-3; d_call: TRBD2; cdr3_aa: CASSPPRTSRYYEQYF; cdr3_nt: TGCGCCAGCAGCCCCCCCCGGACTAGCAGATACTACGAGCAGTACTTC
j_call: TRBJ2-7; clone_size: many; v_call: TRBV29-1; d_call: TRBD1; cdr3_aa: CSAQGGTGSSYEQYF; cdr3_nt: TGCAGCGCCCAAGGGGGGACAGGGAGCTCCTACGAGCAGTACTTC
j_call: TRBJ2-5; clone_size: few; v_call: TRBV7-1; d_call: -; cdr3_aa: CASSSPTGGETQYF; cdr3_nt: TGTGCCAGCAGCTCACCGACAGGTGGGGAGACCCAGTACTTC
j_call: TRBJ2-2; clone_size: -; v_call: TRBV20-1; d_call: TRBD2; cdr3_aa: CSAREAGRFNGGLFF; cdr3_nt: TGCAGTGCTAGAGAGGCCGGGAGGTTCAACGGGGGGCTGTTTTTT
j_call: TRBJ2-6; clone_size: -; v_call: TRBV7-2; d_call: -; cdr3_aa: CASSRDAGANVLTF; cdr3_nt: TGCGCCAGCAGCCGGGATGCTGGGGCCAACGTCCTGACTTTC
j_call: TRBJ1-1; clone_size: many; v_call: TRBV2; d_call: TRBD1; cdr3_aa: CAALPGTGNEAFF; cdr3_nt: TGTGCCGCCCTACCCGGGACAGGGAATGAAGCTTTCTTT
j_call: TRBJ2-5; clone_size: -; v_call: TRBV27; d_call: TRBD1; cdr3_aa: CASSVTGEETQYF; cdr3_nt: TGTGCCAGCAGTGTGACAGGGGAAGAGACCCAGTACTTC
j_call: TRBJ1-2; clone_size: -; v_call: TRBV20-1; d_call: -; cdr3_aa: CSARDRTSAYGCTF; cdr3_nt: TGCAGTGCTAGAGATCGAACGTCAGCATATGGCTGCACCTTC
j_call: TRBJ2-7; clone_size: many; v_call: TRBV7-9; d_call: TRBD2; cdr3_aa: CASSRGTSGRQYF; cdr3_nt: TGTGCCAGCAGCCGAGGGACTAGCGGGAGGCAGTACTTC
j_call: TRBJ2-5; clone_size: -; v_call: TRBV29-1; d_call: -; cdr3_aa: CSVGQRAQEPQYF; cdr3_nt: TGCAGCGTGGGACAGCGGGCCCAAGAGCCCCAGTACTTC
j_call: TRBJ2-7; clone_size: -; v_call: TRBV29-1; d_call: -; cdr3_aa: CSVEDQGREDEQYF; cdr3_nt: TGCAGCGTTGAAGATCAGGGGAGGGAGGACGAGCAGTACTTC
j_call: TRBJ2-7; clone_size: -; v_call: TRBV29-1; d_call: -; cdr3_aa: CSVESLVHEQYF; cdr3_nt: TGCAGCGTTGAATCCCTAGTACACGAGCAGTACTTC
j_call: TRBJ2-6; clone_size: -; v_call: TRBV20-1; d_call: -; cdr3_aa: CSARDRPGANVLTF; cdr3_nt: TGCAGTGCTAGAGACAGGCCCGGGGCCAACGTCCTGACTTTC